This T cell receptor beta chain is drawn from a study of control samples from healthy donors and cancer patients. Here immunoSEQ multiplex PCR was the method, and the copy in TCRdb shows in-frame clones only, minus some. The sample lists about 150,000 clones, approximately 94% occurring once. V lost 7 bases to trimming and J lost 5 bases; unmatched junction nucleotides: 11. This CDR3 is 14 amino acids long. Germline assignment: CDR1 MNHNY and CDR2 SVGAGI (reference sequence). The sequencing input was blood. This TCR came from a young woman in good health. The chain combines TRBV6-6 with TRBJ2-7; 7 bases map to TRBD1. CDR3 nucleotides: TGTGCCAGCAACCTCGACAGGGATCTTCACGAGCAGTACTTC. Translation: CASNLDRDLHEQYF.